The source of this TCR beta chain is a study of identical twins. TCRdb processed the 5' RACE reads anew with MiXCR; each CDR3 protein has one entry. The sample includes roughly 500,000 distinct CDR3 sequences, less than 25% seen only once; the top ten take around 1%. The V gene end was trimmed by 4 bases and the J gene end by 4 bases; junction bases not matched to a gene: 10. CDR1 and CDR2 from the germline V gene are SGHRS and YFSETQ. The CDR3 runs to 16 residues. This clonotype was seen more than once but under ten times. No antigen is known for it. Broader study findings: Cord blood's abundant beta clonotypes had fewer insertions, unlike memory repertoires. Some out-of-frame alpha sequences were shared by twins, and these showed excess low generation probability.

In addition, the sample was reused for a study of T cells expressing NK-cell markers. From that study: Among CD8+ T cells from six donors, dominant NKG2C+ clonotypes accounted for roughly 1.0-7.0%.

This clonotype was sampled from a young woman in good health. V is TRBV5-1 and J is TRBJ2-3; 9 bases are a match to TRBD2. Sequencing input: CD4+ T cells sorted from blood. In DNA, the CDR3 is TGCGCCAGCAGCGGCGGGGGGGCCGAGGCGGCAGATACGCAGTATTTT. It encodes CASSGGGAEAADTQYF.